This T cell receptor beta chain originates from a study of CXCR3-negative and CXCR3-positive naive CD8 T cells. Points from the study as a whole: With respect to TRBV-TRBJ usage, naive CXCR3-negative and CXCR3-positive cells were similar; memory differed. CXCR3-positive naive cells had more hydrophobic TRB CDR3s than CXCR3-negative naive cells.

Germline V gene sequence: CDR1 SGHVS, CDR2 FNYEAQ. The CDR3 sequence is 15 residues long. All TRB cDNA libraries came from 5' RACE performed with UMI labels. TCRdb re-called the 5' RACE reads and gives one entry per CDR3 protein, without DNA. Its clone listing holds about 50,000 distinct CDR3 sequences. Of note for this clonotype: Its antigen is unknown.

The sequenced material came from naive CXCR3+ CD8+ T cells from blood. Subset noted: CD45RO-CCR7+CD27+CD95- naive CD8+ T cells expressing CXCR3 (TNR3+). The rearrangement links TRBV7-6 to TRBJ2-4; the D gene TCRdb calls, TRBD1, cannot be checked with no DNA. This receptor was identified in a human donor in good health. Some clones in this sample may be carry-over from other donors' samples. CDR3 loop: CASSLGTEAKNIQYF. The variable domain in full, completed from reference TRBV7-6 and TRBJ2-4, reads GAGVSQSPRYKVTKRGQDVALRCDPISGHVSLYWYRQALGQGPEFLTYFNYEAQQDKSGLPNDRFSAERPEGSISTLTIQRTEQRDSAMYRCASSLGTEAKNIQYFGAGTRLSVL.